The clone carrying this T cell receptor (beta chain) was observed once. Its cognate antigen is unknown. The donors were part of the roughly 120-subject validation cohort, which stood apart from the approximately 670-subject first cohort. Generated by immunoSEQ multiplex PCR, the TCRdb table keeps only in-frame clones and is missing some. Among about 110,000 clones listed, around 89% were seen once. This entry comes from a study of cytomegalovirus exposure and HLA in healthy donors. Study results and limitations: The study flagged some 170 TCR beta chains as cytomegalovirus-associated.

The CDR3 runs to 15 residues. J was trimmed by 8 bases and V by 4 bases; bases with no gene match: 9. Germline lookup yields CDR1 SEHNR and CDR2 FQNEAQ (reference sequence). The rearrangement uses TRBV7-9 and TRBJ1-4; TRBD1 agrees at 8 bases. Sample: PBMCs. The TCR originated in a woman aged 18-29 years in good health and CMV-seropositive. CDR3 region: CASSSNDRGEEKLFF. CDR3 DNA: TGTGCCAGCAGCTCAAATGACAGGGGTGAGGAAAAACTGTTTTTT.